This section outlines one TCR beta chain sequence together with its context. Sequencing used immunoSEQ multiplex PCR; TCRdb keeps in-frame clones, though not all of them. The sample records 2 million to 3 million clones, more than 90% being singletons. This entry is derived from a study of shared clonotypes between healthy human individuals. This clonotype was sampled from a man between 18 and 35 years old in good health. The material sequenced was naive CD4+ T cells sorted from blood. This sample's subset: CD45RA+ positively selected.

The CDR3 loop is CASSLGSGRAGELFF. The CDR3 nucleotides read TGCGCCAGCAGCTTGGGTAGCGGGAGAGCCGGGGAGCTGTTTTTT. The chain has TRBV5-1 and TRBJ2-2, with 9 bases fitting TRBD2. The CDR3 is made up of 15 amino acids. CDR1 and CDR2 (germline): SGHRS, YFSETQ. The J segment lost 6 bases and the V segment lost 0 bases, leaving 3 bases of the junction unmatched.